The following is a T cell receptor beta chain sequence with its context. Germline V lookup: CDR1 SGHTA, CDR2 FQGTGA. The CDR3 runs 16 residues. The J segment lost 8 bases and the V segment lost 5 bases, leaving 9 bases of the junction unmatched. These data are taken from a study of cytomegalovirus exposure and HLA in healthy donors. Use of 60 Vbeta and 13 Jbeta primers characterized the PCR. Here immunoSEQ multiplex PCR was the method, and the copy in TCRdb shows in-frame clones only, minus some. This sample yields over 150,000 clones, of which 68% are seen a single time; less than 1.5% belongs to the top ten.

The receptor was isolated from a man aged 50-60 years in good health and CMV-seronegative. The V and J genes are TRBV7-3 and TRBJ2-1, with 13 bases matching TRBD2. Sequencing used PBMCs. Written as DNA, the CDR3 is TGTGCCAGCAGCCTCTCCGGGACTAGCGGGGACCATGAGCAGTTCTTC. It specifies CASSLSGTSGDHEQFF.